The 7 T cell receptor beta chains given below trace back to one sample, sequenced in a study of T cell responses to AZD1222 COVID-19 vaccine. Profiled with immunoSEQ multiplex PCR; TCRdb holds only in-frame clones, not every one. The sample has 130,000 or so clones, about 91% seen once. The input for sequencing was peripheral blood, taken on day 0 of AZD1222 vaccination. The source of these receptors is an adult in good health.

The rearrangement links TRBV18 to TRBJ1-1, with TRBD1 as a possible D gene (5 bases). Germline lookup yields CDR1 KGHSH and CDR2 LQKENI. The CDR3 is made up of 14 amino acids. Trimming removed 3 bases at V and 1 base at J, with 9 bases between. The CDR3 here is CASSPGGGNTEAFF. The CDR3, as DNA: TGTGCCAGCTCACCCGGCGGGGGGAACACTGAAGCTTTCTTT.

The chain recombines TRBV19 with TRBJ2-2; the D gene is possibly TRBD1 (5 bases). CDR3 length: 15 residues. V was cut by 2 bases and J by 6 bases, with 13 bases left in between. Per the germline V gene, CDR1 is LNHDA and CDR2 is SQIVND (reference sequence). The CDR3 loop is CASSIRAGLAGELFF. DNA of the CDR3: TGTGCCAGTAGTATAAGGGCAGGGCTAGCCGGGGAGCTGTTTTTT. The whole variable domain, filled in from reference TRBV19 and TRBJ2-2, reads DGGITQSPKYLFRKEGQNVTLSCEQNLNHDAMYWYRQDPGQGLRLIYYSQIVNDFQKGDIAEGYSVSREKKESFPLTVTSAQKNPTAFYLCASSIRAGLAGELFFGEGSRLTVL.

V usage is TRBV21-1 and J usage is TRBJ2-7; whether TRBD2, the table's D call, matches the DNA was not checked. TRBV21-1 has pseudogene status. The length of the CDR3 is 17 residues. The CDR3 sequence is CASSKPLRGPLSYEQYF. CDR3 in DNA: TGTGCCAGCAGCAAGCCATTGCGGGGACCCCTCTCCTACGAGCAGTACTTC.

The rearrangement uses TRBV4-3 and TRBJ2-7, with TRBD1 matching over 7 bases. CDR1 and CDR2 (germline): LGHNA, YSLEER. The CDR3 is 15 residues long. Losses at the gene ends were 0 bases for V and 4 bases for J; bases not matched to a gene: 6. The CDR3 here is CASSQDSGTAYEQYF. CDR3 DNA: TGCGCCAGCAGCCAAGATTCGGGGACAGCATACGAGCAGTACTTC.

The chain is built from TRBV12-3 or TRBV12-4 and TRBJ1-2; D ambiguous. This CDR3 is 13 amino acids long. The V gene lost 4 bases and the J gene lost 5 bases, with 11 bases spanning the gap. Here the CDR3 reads CASSSTALYGYTF. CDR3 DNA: TGTGCCAGCAGTTCGACTGCTCTGTATGGCTACACCTTC.

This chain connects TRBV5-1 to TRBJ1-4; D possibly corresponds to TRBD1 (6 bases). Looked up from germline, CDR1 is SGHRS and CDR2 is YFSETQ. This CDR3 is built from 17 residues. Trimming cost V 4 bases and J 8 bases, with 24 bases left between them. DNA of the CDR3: TGCGCCAGCAGCCGGCCGATGCGCGCCGGGGGGCAGGAAAAACTGTTTTTT. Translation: CASSRPMRAGGQEKLFF.

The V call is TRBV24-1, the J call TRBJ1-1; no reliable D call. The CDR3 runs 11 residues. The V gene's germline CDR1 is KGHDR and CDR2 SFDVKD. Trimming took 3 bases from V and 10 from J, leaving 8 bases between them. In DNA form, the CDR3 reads TGTGCCACCAGTGATGGTCACCGAGCTTTCTTT. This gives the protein CATSDGHRAFF.